A single sample is the source of the 4 T cell receptor beta chains below, sequenced in a study of T cells expressing NK-cell markers. TCRdb re-called the 5' RACE reads and shows each CDR3 protein once, DNA omitted. This sample's clone table lists under 9,000 distinct CDR3 sequences. The sample comprised blood T cells: a sorted CD56 or NKG2C T cell subset, CD4+ or CD8+ T cells, or bulk PBMC T cells (not recorded which). These receptors came from a man aged 18 to 69 in good health.

The rearrangement joins TRBV20-1 to TRBJ2-1; TCRdb's D gene call, TRBD2, goes unchecked for lack of DNA. CDR1 and CDR2 (germline): DFQATT, SNEGSKA (reference sequence). The CDR3 is made up of 15 amino acids. This CDR3 is CSASRPWGLDNEQFF.

V and J are TRBV6-1 and TRBJ2-6; as DNA is missing, the TRBD1 call by TCRdb cannot be tested. The CDR3 spans 15 residues. Germline CDR1 MNHNS, CDR2 SASEGT. The CDR3 loop reads CASSETGSGANVLTF.

The rearrangement links TRBV6-4 to TRBJ1-5. This CDR3 is built from 14 residues. The germline V gene encodes CDR1 MRHNA and CDR2 SNTAGT. The chain's CDR3 is CASSDSAGGQPQHF.

This chain joins TRBV12-3 or TRBV12-4 and TRBJ1-1; TCRdb's D call, TRBD1, is unchecked because there is no DNA. The CDR3 loop spans 13 amino acids. The CDR3 reads CASSLDGGGEAFF.